This TCR beta chain appears in the sequencing data of a study of immune reconstitution after stem cell transplant in scleroderma. MiXCR, applied by TCRdb to the RT-PCR reads, yields one record per CDR3 protein. The sample lists roughly 2,000 distinct CDR3 sequences; about 3.3% were seen once. The V end lost 2 bases, the J end lost 7 bases, and 9 bases lay between the germline ends. CDR1 and CDR2 (germline): KGHSY, FQNENV. There are 13 residues in the CDR3. This specimen was acquired before or after autologous hematopoietic stem cell transplantation (not recorded which). The sequence was obtained from a male donor with systemic sclerosis. The chain combines TRBV16 with TRBJ1-5; D is unclear. Written as DNA, the CDR3 is TGTGCCAGCAGCCAAGGAGTAAGACAGCCCCAGCATTTT. As protein: CASSQGVRQPQHF.